The TCR beta chain under discussion was sequenced for a study of human CD8 memory T cell subsets (TCRdb year 2020). In the study overall: TCRbeta repertoires of stem-like (TSTEM), progenitor exhausted-like (TPEX) and effector memory CD8+ T cell subsets were compared to assess their clonal relationships. Six donors each provided TSTEM, TPEX and effector memory subsets, and TCRbeta repertoires were obtained from all six. Here is what the overall study found, with its caveats: Greater repertoire diversity in TSTEM than in TPEX subsets was suggested by Chao1 estimates, potentially reflecting a broader range of specificities. Only TCRbeta chains were sequenced, and repertoire comparisons rested on over five donors tested with paired t-tests and Bonferroni correction. Both stem-like subsets shared clonotypes with effector memory cells, but TSTEM and TPEX repertoires overlapped minimally, suggesting distinct antigen spectra. Similarly high normalized Shannon-Wiener diversity was shown by TSTEM and TPEX subsets, whereas comparatively lower diversity was seen in effector memory subsets.

About this clonotype itself: The antigen it binds to is not known.

A Human TCR Profiling Kit was used to prepare UMI-labeled 5' RACE TCRbeta libraries. Every TCRbeta library was prepared in parallel with an identical number of PCR cycles. The original pipeline was this. Between roughly 2,600 and 20,000 functional CDR3beta clonotypes were contained in each TCRbeta library. MIGEC 1.2.9 was used for UMI extraction and consensus assembly, with at least three reads per UMI being required. In-frame CDR3beta repertoires were extracted with MiXCR 3.0.3. Each sample was downsampled to 42,000 randomly selected UMIs before diversity metrics were computed in VDJtools 1.2.1. Repertoire overlap metrics D, R and F2 were calculated in VDJtools for the top 3,000 clones of each sample pair. With the reads reprocessed by TCRdb, a single entry stands for each CDR3 protein sequence and no DNA is reported. TCRdb, not the original authors, processed these V and J calls. This sample's clone table shows under 11,000 distinct CDR3 sequences. The ten most abundant clones make up around 21% of the sample.

CDR1 and CDR2 (SGHRS, YFSETQ) derive from the germline V gene. Inclusive of the bounding cysteine and phenylalanine, the CDR3 is 12 residues long. There is no recorded DNA. Peripheral blood mononuclear cells were isolated from healthy donor buffy coats by density gradient separation. In the study, total CD8+ T cells were enriched by negative magnetic separation with EasySep or MojoSort CD8+ T cell isolation kits. An RNeasy Mini Kit was used to extract total RNA from duplicate vials of fewer than 180,000 sorted CD8+ T cells per subset. PBMCs were used either fresh or after cryopreservation in fetal bovine serum containing 10% DMSO. Fluorescence-activated cell sorting on a FACSAria III was used to sort the CD8+ T cell subsets to purity.

The clonotype originates from a human donor in good health. What was sequenced was CD8+ T cells from PBMCs. The sequence joins TRBV5-1 to TRBJ2-1; without DNA, the TCRdb call of TRBD1 cannot be checked. CDR3 reads: CASSLRADEQFF.